This is a list of T cell receptor beta chains from one sample in a study of blood T cells in healthy people across ages. One entry per CDR3 protein, called by TCRdb with MiXCR from the 5' RACE reads. Of approximately 730,000 distinct CDR3 sequences listed, less than 70% are singletons. Sample: blood. The receptors come from a man older than 75 in good health. Each CDR3 is given with its conserved first and last residue. D genes are given only for firm matches. Where a row states a size, it is once, few, many or the class of an expanded clone; other rows omit it.

abundance: few; v_gene: TRBV7-9; d_gene: TRBD2; j_gene: TRBJ2-1; CDR3nt: TGTGCCAGCAGCTTAGCGCAGAGCACTAGCGGGGATGAGCAGTTCTTC; CDR3aa: CASSLAQSTSGDEQFF
abundance: few; v_gene: TRBV9; d_gene: NA; j_gene: TRBJ2-6; CDR3nt: TGTGCCAGCAGCGTGACCGCGGCCAACGTCCTGACTTTC; CDR3aa: CASSVTAANVLTF
abundance: few; v_gene: TRBV29-1; d_gene: NA; j_gene: TRBJ2-5; CDR3nt: TGCAGCGCCCGAAGGACCAGCCAAGAGACCCAGTACTTC; CDR3aa: CSARRTSQETQYF
abundance: NA; v_gene: TRBV2; d_gene: NA; j_gene: TRBJ2-3; CDR3nt: TGTGCCAGCAGTGAAGCGCTCCCGGAGGCAGCTAGCACAGATACGCAGTATTTT; CDR3aa: CASSEALPEAASTDTQYF
abundance: NA; v_gene: TRBV29-1; d_gene: NA; j_gene: TRBJ2-5; CDR3nt: TGCAGCGTTGCCCCGGACTTAGTAATAGAAGCCCAGTACTTC; CDR3aa: CSVAPDLVIEAQYF
abundance: few; v_gene: TRBV28; d_gene: NA; j_gene: TRBJ2-3; CDR3nt: TGTGCCAGTAAAGTCTCCCTAATCACAGATACGCAGTATTTT; CDR3aa: CASKVSLITDTQYF
abundance: NA; v_gene: TRBV5-6; d_gene: TRBD1; j_gene: TRBJ2-3; CDR3nt: TGTGCCAGCAGCTATGGACAGGGGGCAGATACGCAGTATTTT; CDR3aa: CASSYGQGADTQYF
abundance: NA; v_gene: TRBV15; d_gene: TRBD1; j_gene: TRBJ1-4; CDR3nt: TGTGCCGCCAGCAGGACAGGACCTGCAACTAATGAAAAACTGTTTTTT; CDR3aa: CAASRTGPATNEKLFF
abundance: NA; v_gene: TRBV9; d_gene: TRBD2; j_gene: TRBJ2-7; CDR3nt: TGTGCCAGCGGCGTAGACCCGTCCCTAGCGGGAGTAGGCGAGCAGTACTTC; CDR3aa: CASGVDPSLAGVGEQYF
abundance: NA; v_gene: TRBV2; d_gene: NA; j_gene: TRBJ1-4; CDR3nt: TGTGCCAGCAAATCAACACCAACTAATGAAAAACTGTTTTTT; CDR3aa: CASKSTPTNEKLFF
abundance: NA; v_gene: TRBV7-9; d_gene: NA; j_gene: TRBJ2-5; CDR3nt: TGTGCCAGCAGCCACACTGTGGTCCCGGAGACCCAGTACTTC; CDR3aa: CASSHTVVPETQYF
abundance: few; v_gene: TRBV15; d_gene: NA; j_gene: TRBJ2-3; CDR3nt: TGTGCCACCAGCAGGACGGCGGGACGGACAGATACGCAGTATTTT; CDR3aa: CATSRTAGRTDTQYF
abundance: few; v_gene: TRBV7-2; d_gene: TRBD2; j_gene: TRBJ2-1; CDR3nt: TGTGCCAGCAGCCCCACCCAAATAACTAGCGGGTTCTTC; CDR3aa: CASSPTQITSGFF
abundance: NA; v_gene: TRBV20-1; d_gene: NA; j_gene: TRBJ2-5; CDR3nt: TGCAGTGCTGAGGACAGAGCGGCCGGGGATGAGCAGTACTTC; CDR3aa: CSAEDRAAGDEQYF
abundance: NA; v_gene: TRBV3-1; d_gene: NA; j_gene: TRBJ1-1; CDR3nt: TGTGCCAGCAGCCGGAGGGACGGAACCACTGAAGCTTTCTTT; CDR3aa: CASSRRDGTTEAFF
abundance: NA; v_gene: TRBV6-5; d_gene: TRBD1; j_gene: TRBJ2-1; CDR3nt: TGTGCCAGCAGGTCGATACAGGGGGTATCCTACAATGAGCAGTTCTTC; CDR3aa: CASRSIQGVSYNEQFF
abundance: NA; v_gene: TRBV15; d_gene: TRBD1; j_gene: TRBJ1-5; CDR3nt: TGTGCCACCAGCAGGGGACAGGTCAATCAGCCCCAGCATTTT; CDR3aa: CATSRGQVNQPQHF
abundance: NA; v_gene: TRBV20-1; d_gene: NA; j_gene: TRBJ1-2; CDR3nt: TGCAGTGCTAGGGGGGCGGGGACTAACTATGGCTACACCTTC; CDR3aa: CSARGAGTNYGYTF
abundance: NA; v_gene: TRBV6-1; d_gene: NA; j_gene: TRBJ2-3; CDR3nt: TGTGCCAGCAGTGAGGGCACTGAGCACAGATACGCGTATTTT; CDR3aa: CASSEGTEHRYAYF
abundance: few; v_gene: TRBV2; d_gene: NA; j_gene: TRBJ2-1; CDR3nt: TGTGCCAGCAGTGATGGCCGGGCCTACAATGAGCAGTTCTTC; CDR3aa: CASSDGRAYNEQFF
abundance: NA; v_gene: TRBV14; d_gene: NA; j_gene: TRBJ2-3; CDR3nt: TGTGCCAGCAGCCAGTCACCGGGTCTCGTGACAGATACGCAGTATTTT; CDR3aa: CASSQSPGLVTDTQYF
abundance: few; v_gene: TRBV24-1; d_gene: TRBD2; j_gene: TRBJ2-5; CDR3nt: TGTGCCACCAGTGATTCGACTAGCGGGAGGCCGGAGACCCAGTACTTC; CDR3aa: CATSDSTSGRPETQYF
abundance: NA; v_gene: TRBV20-1; d_gene: TRBD1; j_gene: TRBJ1-5; CDR3nt: TGCAGTGCTAGAGAAAACAGGGGATACAATCAGCCCCAGCATTTT; CDR3aa: CSARENRGYNQPQHF
abundance: NA; v_gene: TRBV19; d_gene: NA; j_gene: TRBJ2-7; CDR3nt: TGTGCCAGTAGAGGCGAGGCCTACGAGCAGTACTTC; CDR3aa: CASRGEAYEQYF
abundance: NA; v_gene: TRBV12-3/TRBV12-4; d_gene: NA; j_gene: TRBJ2-7; CDR3nt: TGTGCCAGCAGTTTACAGGACCTGGGACTGGACGAGCAGTACTTC; CDR3aa: CASSLQDLGLDEQYF
abundance: few; v_gene: TRBV7-2; d_gene: NA; j_gene: TRBJ2-1; CDR3nt: TGTGCCAGCAGCTTCGTCCAGGGCTATGAGCAGTTCTTC; CDR3aa: CASSFVQGYEQFF
abundance: NA; v_gene: TRBV20-1; d_gene: TRBD2; j_gene: TRBJ2-5; CDR3nt: TGCAGTGCTAGAAGGCGGGAGGGCCAGGGGCAGTACTTC; CDR3aa: CSARRREGQGQYF